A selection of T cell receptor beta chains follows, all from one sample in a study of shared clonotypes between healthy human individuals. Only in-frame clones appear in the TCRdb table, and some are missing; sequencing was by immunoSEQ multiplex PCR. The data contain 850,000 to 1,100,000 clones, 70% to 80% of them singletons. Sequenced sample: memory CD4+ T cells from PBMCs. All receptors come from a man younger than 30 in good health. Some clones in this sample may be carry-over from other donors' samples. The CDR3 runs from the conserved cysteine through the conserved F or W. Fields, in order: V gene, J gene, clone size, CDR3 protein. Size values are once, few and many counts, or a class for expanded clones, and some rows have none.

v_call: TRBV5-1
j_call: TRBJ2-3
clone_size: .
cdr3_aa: CASSLGVGRPSTDTQYF

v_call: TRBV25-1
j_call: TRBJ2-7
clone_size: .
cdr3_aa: CASSGPQHYEQYF

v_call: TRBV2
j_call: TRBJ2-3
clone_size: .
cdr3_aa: CASRVLGLARGTDTQYF

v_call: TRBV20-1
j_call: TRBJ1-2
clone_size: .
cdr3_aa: CSRGGDGYTF

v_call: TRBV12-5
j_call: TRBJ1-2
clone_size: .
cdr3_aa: CASGTHSGYTF

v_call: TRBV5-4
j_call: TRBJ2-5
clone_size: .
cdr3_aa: CASKSWRDYQETQYF

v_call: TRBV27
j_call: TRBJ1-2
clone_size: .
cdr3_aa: CASSPGTVNYGYTF

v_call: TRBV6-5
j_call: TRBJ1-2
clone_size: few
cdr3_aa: CASTLRDRLNYGYTF

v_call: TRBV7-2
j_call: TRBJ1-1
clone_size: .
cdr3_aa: CASSFRITGDTEAFF

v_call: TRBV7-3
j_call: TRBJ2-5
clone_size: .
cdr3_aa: CASSPSGGQETQYF